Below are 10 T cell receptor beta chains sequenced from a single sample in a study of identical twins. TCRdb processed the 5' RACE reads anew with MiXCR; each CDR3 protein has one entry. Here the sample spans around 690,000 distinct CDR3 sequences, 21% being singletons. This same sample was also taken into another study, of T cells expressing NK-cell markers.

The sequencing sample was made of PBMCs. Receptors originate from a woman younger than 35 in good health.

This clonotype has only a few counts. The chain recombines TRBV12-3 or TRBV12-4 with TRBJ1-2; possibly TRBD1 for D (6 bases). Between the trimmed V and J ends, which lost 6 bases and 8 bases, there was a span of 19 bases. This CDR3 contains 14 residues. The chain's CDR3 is CASSSYTGRRGYTF. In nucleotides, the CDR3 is TGTGCCAGCAGCTCCTATACAGGGCGACGGGGCTACACCTTC.

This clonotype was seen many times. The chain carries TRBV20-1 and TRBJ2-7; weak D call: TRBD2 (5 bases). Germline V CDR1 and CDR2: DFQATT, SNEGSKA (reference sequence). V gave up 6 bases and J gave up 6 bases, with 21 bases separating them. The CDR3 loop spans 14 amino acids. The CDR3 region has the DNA TGCAGTGCAAACAACCAATGGGAGATGGGCGAGCAGTACTTC. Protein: CSANNQWEMGEQYF.

The CDR3 nucleotides are TGTGCCAGCTCACCACCGGTTGGGAGAGTTAACACTGAAGCTTTCTTT. It translates to CASSPPVGRVNTEAFF. This chain uses TRBV18 with TRBJ1-1; D is unresolved. The CDR3 totals 16 residues. V lost 0 bases, J lost 2 bases, and 13 bases lay in between. Germline V CDR1 and CDR2: KGHSH, LQKENI.

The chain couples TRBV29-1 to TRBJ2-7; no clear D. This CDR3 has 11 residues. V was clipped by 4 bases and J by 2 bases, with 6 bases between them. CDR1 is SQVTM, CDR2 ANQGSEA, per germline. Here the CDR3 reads CSVGDTYEQYF. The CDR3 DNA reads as TGCAGCGTTGGGGATACCTACGAGCAGTACTTC.

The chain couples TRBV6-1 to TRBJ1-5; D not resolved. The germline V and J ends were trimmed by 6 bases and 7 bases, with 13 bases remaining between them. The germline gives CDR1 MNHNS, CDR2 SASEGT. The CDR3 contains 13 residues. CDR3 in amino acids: CASRTTRTQPQHF. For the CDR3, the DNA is TGTGCCAGCAGGACGACCAGGACCCAGCCCCAGCATTTT.

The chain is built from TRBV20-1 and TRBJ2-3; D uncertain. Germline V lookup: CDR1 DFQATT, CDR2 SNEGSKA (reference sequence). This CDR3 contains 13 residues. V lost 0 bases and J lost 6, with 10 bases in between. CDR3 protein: CSARDDWRDTQYF. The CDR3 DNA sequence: TGCAGTGCTAGAGATGATTGGCGGGATACGCAGTATTTT.

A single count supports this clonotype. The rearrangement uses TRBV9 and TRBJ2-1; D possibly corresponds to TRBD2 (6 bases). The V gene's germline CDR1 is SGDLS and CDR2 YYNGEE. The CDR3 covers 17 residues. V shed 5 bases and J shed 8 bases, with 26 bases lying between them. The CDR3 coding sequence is TGTGCCAGCAGTGACTTAGCGGCGGGCCATCGGACGGATGAGCAGTTCTTC. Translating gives CASSDLAAGHRTDEQFF.

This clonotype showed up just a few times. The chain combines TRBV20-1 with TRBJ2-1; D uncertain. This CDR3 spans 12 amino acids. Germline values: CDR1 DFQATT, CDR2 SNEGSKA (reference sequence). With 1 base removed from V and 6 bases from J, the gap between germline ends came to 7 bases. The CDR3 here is CSARGRGNEQFF. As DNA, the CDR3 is TGCAGTGCTAGAGGCCGCGGCAATGAGCAGTTCTTC.

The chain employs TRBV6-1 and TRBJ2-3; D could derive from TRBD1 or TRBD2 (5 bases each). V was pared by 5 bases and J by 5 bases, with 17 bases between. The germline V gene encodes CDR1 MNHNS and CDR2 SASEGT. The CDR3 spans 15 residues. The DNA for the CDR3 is TGTGCCAGCAGTCTGCCCGGGACGAGAGAAGATACGCAGTATTTT. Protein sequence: CASSLPGTREDTQYF.

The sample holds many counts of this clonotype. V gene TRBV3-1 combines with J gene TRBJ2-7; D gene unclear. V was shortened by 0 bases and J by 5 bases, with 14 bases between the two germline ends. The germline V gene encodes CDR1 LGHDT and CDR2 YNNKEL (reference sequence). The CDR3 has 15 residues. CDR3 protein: CASSQDGRSRDEQYF. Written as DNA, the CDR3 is TGTGCCAGCAGCCAAGATGGGCGGTCTCGGGACGAGCAGTACTTC.